These 25 T cell receptor beta chains originate from one sample sequenced in a study of resident and recirculating memory T cells in vitiligo (dated by TCRdb to 2017 to 2018). The library was generated by the immunoSEQ multiplex PCR assay. Drawn from immuneACCESS, this table holds only the in-frame rearrangements with V and J called that TCRdb kept. Clones are partly lost; checked studies trace under half to an unresolved V gene and leave the rest unexplained. The sample table contains around 76,000 clones; only one count was recorded for approximately 93% of them. About 4.9% of the sample belongs to the ten largest clones. The sequenced sample was blood. The receptor set was obtained from a male donor with vitiligo.

This chain joins TRBV27 and TRBJ2-5; tentatively, D is TRBD1 (5 bases). Trimming stripped 1 base from V and 2 bases from J, with 11 bases between. The CDR3 runs 15 residues. Germline V CDR1 and CDR2: MNHEY, SMNVEV (reference sequence). CDR3 residues: CASSLWSRQQETQYF. CDR3 nucleotides: TGTGCCAGCAGTTTATGGTCTCGACAGCAAGAGACCCAGTACTTC.

CDR3 region: CASSLGEGVTGELFF. The CDR3 bases are TGCGCCAGCAGCCTCGGGGAGGGGGTCACCGGGGAGCTGTTTTTT. The rearrangement joins TRBV4-1 to TRBJ2-2, with D maybe TRBD2 (7 bases). V lost 4 bases to trimming and J lost 4 bases, with 13 bases between them. The CDR3 is 15 amino acids. The germline V gene encodes CDR1 MGHRA and CDR2 YSYEKL.

The CDR3: CASSTGTGGVEQYF. The CDR3 bases are TGTGCCAGCAGTACCGGGACAGGGGGCGTCGAGCAGTACTTC. The J gene is TRBJ2-7, the V gene TRBV7-2; 12 bases fit TRBD1. Germline V gene lookup returns CDR1 SGHTA and CDR2 FQGNSA. This CDR3 has 14 residues. Trimming at V came to 6 bases and at J to 6 bases, leaving 6 bases not matched to a gene.

The J gene is TRBJ1-1, the V gene TRBV2, with TRBD1 as a possible D gene (5 bases). V dropped 6 bases and J dropped 6 bases, with 20 bases sitting between them. Germline V gene lookup returns CDR1 SNHLY and CDR2 FYNNEI. This CDR3 contains 15 residues. In nucleotides, the CDR3 is TGTGCCAGCAGACGGACATGGTGGCGGAGCGCTGAAGCTTTCTTT. It translates to CASRRTWWRSAEAFF.

J is TRBJ2-7 and V is TRBV18; 14 nucleotides agree with TRBD2. The CDR3 contains 14 residues. Germline CDR1 reads KGHSH; CDR2 reads LQKENI. V lost 6 bases to trimming and J lost 13 bases; unmatched junction nucleotides: 11. CDR3 in DNA: TGTGCCAGCTCCCCCGGTAGACTAGCGGGGGGGCCTTACTTC. Encoded protein: CASSPGRLAGGPYF.

The chain is built from TRBV10-3 and TRBJ2-7; D call uncertain. The CDR3 covers 13 residues. Looked up from germline, CDR1 is ENHRY and CDR2 is SYGVKD. V was clipped by 3 bases and J by 1 base, with 7 bases between them. The CDR3 sequence: CAISDLRSYEQYF. DNA of the CDR3: TGTGCCATCAGTGACTTGCGGTCCTACGAGCAGTACTTC.

CDR3: CASSPRQNTEAFF. The CDR3 DNA is TGCGCCAGCAGCCCCCGACAGAACACTGAAGCTTTCTTT. V usage is TRBV4-3 and J usage is TRBJ1-1; D ambiguous. The ends were cut back, 4 bases at V and 1 base at J, with 7 bases in the middle. CDR1 and CDR2 (germline): LGHNA, YSLEER. The CDR3 sequence is 13 residues long.

This clone has only one observation. The chain employs TRBV5-4 and TRBJ2-7; 7 bases match TRBD1. V was clipped by 4 bases and J by 6 bases; unmatched bases: 4. Germline V CDR1 and CDR2: SGHNT, YYREEE (reference sequence). This CDR3 contains 12 residues. The CDR3 nucleotides are TGTGCCAGCAGCGTGACAGGGCGCGAGCAGTACTTC. It encodes CASSVTGREQYF.

V and J are TRBV25-1 and TRBJ2-5, with a possible D match to TRBD1 (6 bases). The J call may be wrong; the DNA end is better matched by TRBJ2-7. The CDR3 extends over 13 amino acids. CDR1 is MGHDK and CDR2 is SYGVNS in the germline V gene. This CDR3 is CASKGETSYEQYF. Written as DNA, the CDR3 is TGTGCCAGCAAGGGGGAAACTTCCTACGAGCAGTACTTC.

The genes are TRBV4-3 and TRBJ2-7, with D unclear. V lost 7 bases to trimming and J lost 0 bases, with 16 bases between them. The CDR3 runs to 15 residues. The germline V gene encodes CDR1 LGHNA and CDR2 YSLEER. CDR3 DNA sequence: TGCGCCAGCAAGATCCTCAGTACCGACTCCTACGAGCAGTACTTC. Its translation: CASKILSTDSYEQYF.

The chain links TRBV2 to TRBJ1-1; D unclear. The CDR3 is 14 residues long. CDR1 and CDR2 (germline): SNHLY, FYNNEI. V shed 4 bases and J shed 4 bases, with 13 bases lying between them. This CDR3 reads CASSVETSGTEAFF. In nucleotides, the CDR3 is TGTGCCAGCAGTGTTGAGACTTCGGGCACTGAAGCTTTCTTT.

The rearrangement uses TRBV7-8 and TRBJ2-1; the match to TRBD2 covers 8 bases. Germline loops: CDR1 SGHVS, CDR2 FQNEAQ. CDR3 size: 17 residues. The V gene end was trimmed by 2 bases and the J gene end by 12 bases; junction bases not matched to a gene: 18. CDR3 in DNA: TGTGCCAGCAGCTTATATCAGCGGGGGATACCCCACGTGGGGCAGTTCTTC. It encodes CASSLYQRGIPHVGQFF.

The V and J genes are TRBV11-3 and TRBJ2-1; the match to TRBD2 covers 9 bases. Germline-derived CDR1 and CDR2 are SGHNT and YENEEA. The CDR3 runs 18 residues. J lost 6 bases, V lost 2 bases, and 14 bases had no gene match. This CDR3 reads CASSLNGAGGPHRNEQFF. DNA for the CDR3: TGTGCCAGCAGCTTAAACGGGGCGGGGGGGCCCCACCGCAATGAGCAGTTCTTC.

This clone has a single count. The CDR3 sequence: CASMPLGATGDHHTQYF. The CDR3 region has the DNA TGTGCCAGCATGCCCTTGGGCGCGACAGGAGACCATCATACGCAGTATTTT. The chain uses TRBV27 and TRBJ2-3; a weak D match, TRBD1 (6 bases). With 7 bases removed from V and 7 bases from J, the gap between germline ends came to 27 bases. The CDR3 is 17 residues long. Germline V CDR1 and CDR2: MNHEY, SMNVEV (reference sequence).

This clone is a singleton in its sample. The CDR3 reads CASSVSQGLETQYF. Here the CDR3 DNA reads TGTGCCAGCAGTGTGTCACAGGGATTGGAGACCCAGTACTTC. This chain connects TRBV6-1 to TRBJ2-5; tentative D call: TRBD1 (6 bases). Trimming cost V 4 bases and J 5 bases, with 14 bases left between them. The CDR3 extends over 14 amino acids. Germline lookup yields CDR1 MNHNS and CDR2 SASEGT.

V and J are TRBV4-3 and TRBJ1-2, with D uncertain. Trimming stripped 0 bases from V and 6 bases from J, with 17 bases between. The CDR3 spans 16 residues. From germline, CDR1 is LGHNA and CDR2 YSLEER. The CDR3, as DNA: TGCGCCAGCAGCCAAGATCGGGGAGGATTACTGAATGGCTACACCTTC. It encodes CASSQDRGGLLNGYTF.

J is TRBJ1-1 and V is TRBV29-1, with 7 bases aligning to TRBD1. The CDR3 covers 11 residues. CDR1 SQVTM and CDR2 ANQGSEA come from the germline V gene. With V trimmed by 6 bases and J by 10 bases, 8 bases remained unmatched. CDR3 region: CSVGSTGRAFF. The CDR3, as DNA: TGCAGCGTCGGGTCGACAGGGCGAGCTTTCTTT.

The J gene is TRBJ2-5, the V gene TRBV19, with 8 bases aligning to TRBD1. The germline CDR1 and CDR2 sequences are LNHDA and SQIVND (reference sequence). V shed 5 bases, J shed 5 bases, and the junction held 13 bases outside the gene matches. The CDR3 runs to 16 residues. The CDR3 DNA reads as TGTGCCAGTAGTGTAGCCGGGACAGGACGGGGTGAGACCCAGTACTTC. It yields the protein CASSVAGTGRGETQYF.

In its sample, this clone was seen once. This sequence joins TRBV11-2 and TRBJ2-3; TRBD1 matches 7 bases. Germline V gene data show CDR1 as SGHAT and CDR2 as FQNNGV. The J segment lost 0 bases and the V segment lost 5 bases, leaving 5 bases of the junction unmatched. The CDR3 covers 15 residues. The CDR3 sequence is CASSRPGQSTDTQYF. Here the CDR3 DNA reads TGTGCCAGCAGCCGACCGGGACAGAGCACAGATACGCAGTATTTT.

V is TRBV29-1 and J is TRBJ1-1; tentatively, D is TRBD1 (6 bases). V was clipped by 8 bases and J by 4 bases, with 14 bases between them. The CDR3 has 12 amino acids. Germline V lookup: CDR1 SQVTM, CDR2 ANQGSEA. CDR3 nucleotides: TGCAGCACCTTGGACAGCCCCACTGAAGCTTTCTTT. Translating it yields CSTLDSPTEAFF.

This clone was counted a single time. The rearrangement links TRBV7-2 to TRBJ2-2; 11 nucleotides agree with TRBD2. The junction had 7 bases not matched to a gene; V was cut back by 1 base and J by 6 bases. Germline V lookup: CDR1 SGHTA, CDR2 FQGNSA. The CDR3 runs 17 residues. The CDR3 region has the DNA TGTGCCAGCAGCTTAGAGGGGCTAGCGGGGGGTGCCGGGGAGCTGTTTTTT. Protein: CASSLEGLAGGAGELFF.

The chain links TRBV15 to TRBJ2-2; TRBD2 agrees at 7 bases. The CDR3 has 14 residues. Germline-derived CDR1 and CDR2 are LNHNV and YYDKDF (reference sequence). V dropped 9 bases and J dropped 8; count of bases not matched to a gene: 12. For the CDR3, the DNA is TGTGCCACGAGGGGAGGGTACGGTGTTGGGGAGCTGTTTTTT. Translated, it gives CATRGGYGVGELFF.

About this clone: At one end the junction does not follow the germline gene, possibly because of a read error. This chain uses TRBV19 with TRBJ1-1; tentatively, D is TRBD1 (6 bases). The CDR3 length is 15 residues. CDR1 is LNHDA, CDR2 SQIVND, per germline (reference sequence). The CDR3 protein is CASSSRDTRNAEAFF. As DNA, the CDR3 is TGTGCCAGTAGTTCCCGGGACACCCGGAACGCTGAAGCTTTCTTT.

The V gene is TRBV6-5, the J gene TRBJ2-1, with 7 bases identical to TRBD1. J was trimmed by 3 bases and V by 7 bases; bases with no gene match: 3. This CDR3 comprises 13 residues. CDR1 and CDR2 (germline): MNHEY, SVGAGI. This CDR3 reads CASTPGGYNEQFF. The CDR3 coding sequence is TGTGCCAGCACACCAGGGGGCTACAATGAGCAGTTCTTC.

The gene calls are TRBV9 and TRBJ2-1, with D tentatively TRBD2 (6 bases). CDR3 length equals 15 residues. Trimming removed 0 bases at V and 8 bases at J, with 15 bases between. Per the germline V gene, CDR1 is SGDLS and CDR2 is YYNGEE. The CDR3 is CASSVEGGATHEQFF. The CDR3 DNA is TGTGCCAGCAGCGTAGAAGGAGGGGCCACTCATGAGCAGTTCTTC.